This passage covers 18 T cell receptor beta chains from one sample sequenced in a study of blood T cell repertoires in COVID-19. The table came from immunoSEQ multiplex PCR; TCRdb's copy has only in-frame clones and leaves some out. Altogether roughly 150,000 clones are present, over 80% being singletons, with the ten largest covering roughly a tenth. Material: peripheral blood. Source of these receptors: a woman older than 75 with active or convalescent COVID-19.

The gene calls are TRBV6-5 and TRBJ2-7; TRBD1 is a possible D gene (6 bases). The V end lost 5 bases, the J end lost 0 bases, and 14 bases lay between the germline ends. This CDR3 is built from 15 residues. CDR1 is MNHEY, CDR2 SVGAGI, per germline. This CDR3 is CASSPRTASSYEQYF. The CDR3 region has the DNA TGTGCCAGCAGTCCTAGGACAGCAAGCTCCTACGAGCAGTACTTC.

This clone was observed a handful of times. V gene TRBV10-1 combines with J gene TRBJ2-2; tentative D call: TRBD1 (6 bases). Trimming left V 4 bases short and J 6 bases short, with 9 bases between. CDR3 length: 13 amino acids. Germline lookup yields CDR1 WNHNN and CDR2 SYGVQD (reference sequence). CDR3 region: CASSAAGAGELFF. CDR3 coding DNA: TGCGCCAGCAGTGCGGCAGGGGCCGGGGAGCTGTTTTTT.

The V call is TRBV7-2, the J call TRBJ2-1; perhaps TRBD2 as D (7 bases). V was trimmed by 0 bases and J by 9 bases, leaving 12 bases between them. The CDR3 has 14 residues. Germline CDR1 and CDR2: SGHTA and FQGNSA. CDR3 sequence (DNA): TGTGCCAGCAGCTTAGCGGGGGGGCGATTTGAGCAGTTCTTC. Translation gives CASSLAGGRFEQFF. Full variable domain (remainder filled in from reference TRBV7-2 and TRBJ2-1): GAGVSQSPSNKVTEKGKDVELRCDPISGHTALYWYRQSLGQGLEFLIYFQGNSAPDKSGLPSDRFSAERTGGSVSTLTIQRTQQEDSAVYLCASSLAGGRFEQFFGPGTRLTVL.

The chain couples TRBV7-6 to TRBJ2-5, with D maybe TRBD2 (5 bases). The CDR3 contains 16 residues. Germline assignment: CDR1 SGHVS and CDR2 FNYEAQ. The ends were cut back, 0 bases at V and 5 bases at J, with 16 bases in the middle. CDR3 nucleotides: TGTGCCAGCAGCTTAGCCCACCAGACGGGAATCGAGACCCAGTACTTC. Its translation: CASSLAHQTGIETQYF.

The chain carries TRBV6-5 and TRBJ1-5; 8 positions match TRBD1. V was pared by 6 bases and J by 9 bases, with 10 bases of the junction left unmatched. The CDR3 loop spans 14 amino acids. The germline CDR1 and CDR2 sequences are MNHEY and SVGAGI. This chain's CDR3 is CASSHDRGRGPQHF. CDR3 sequence (DNA): TGTGCCAGCAGCCACGACAGGGGAAGGGGGCCCCAGCATTTT.

V and J are TRBV19 and TRBJ1-1; perhaps TRBD1 as D (5 bases). Germline values: CDR1 LNHDA, CDR2 SQIVND (reference sequence). This CDR3 has 14 amino acids. The germline V and J ends were trimmed by 3 bases and 5 bases, with 13 bases remaining between them. The CDR3 DNA reads TGTGCCAGTAGTATGCCGGGGGGTAGGACTGAAGCTTTCTTT. Translated, it gives CASSMPGGRTEAFF.

This chain connects TRBV4-1 to TRBJ2-5, with 8 nucleotides matching TRBD1. With 4 bases clipped from V and 5 bases from J, the junction kept 12 bases outside the gene matches. This CDR3 region has 16 residues. In germline, CDR1 is MGHRA, CDR2 YSYEKL. The CDR3 loop reads CASSLLTLTGEETQYF. The CDR3 DNA reads as TGCGCCAGCAGCCTTCTGACCCTGACAGGGGAGGAGACCCAGTACTTC.

A few counts support this clone. The rearrangement uses TRBV5-1 and TRBJ2-5; unclear D gene. The V end was cut by 0 bases, the J end by 4 bases, with 4 bases between. The CDR3 runs 12 residues. Germline V CDR1 and CDR2: SGHRS, YFSETQ. The chain's CDR3 is CASSLAGETQYF. The DNA of the CDR3 is TGCGCCAGCAGCTTGGCGGGAGAGACCCAGTACTTC.

The CDR3 DNA reads TGTGCCAGTAGTTACAGGGCGAATCAGCCCCAGCATTTT. This gives the protein CASSYRANQPQHF. The chain joins TRBV19 to TRBJ1-5; perhaps TRBD1 as D (6 bases). The CDR3 contains 13 residues. Germline V gene lookup returns CDR1 LNHDA and CDR2 SQIVND (reference sequence). The germline V and J ends were trimmed by 5 bases and 4 bases, with 9 bases remaining between them. The entire variable domain, with the rest obtained from reference TRBV19 and TRBJ1-5, is as follows: DGGITQSPKYLFRKEGQNVTLSCEQNLNHDAMYWYRQDPGQGLRLIYYSQIVNDFQKGDIAEGYSVSREKKESFPLTVTSAQKNPTAFYLCASSYRANQPQHFGDGTRLSIL.

The chain joins TRBV3-1 (or the pseudogene TRBV3-2) to TRBJ2-1, with D possibly matching TRBD1 (6 bases). Germline loops: CDR1 LGHDT, CDR2 YNNKEL (reference sequence). V was pared by 0 bases and J by 7 bases, with 16 bases between. This CDR3 spans 16 amino acids. The chain's CDR3 is CASSQDQGLGVNEQFF. The CDR3, as DNA: TGTGCCAGCAGCCAAGATCAGGGGTTGGGGGTAAATGAGCAGTTCTTC.

The sample holds a few counts of this clone. V usage is TRBV14 and J usage is TRBJ1-1; D is possibly TRBD1 (6 bases). The CDR3 sequence is 13 residues long. CDR1 is SGHDN and CDR2 is FVKESK in the germline V gene. V was shortened by 5 bases and J by 5 bases, with 12 bases between the two germline ends. CDR3 amino acids: CASSYRDKTEAFF. In DNA, the CDR3 is TGTGCCAGCAGCTACCGGGACAAGACTGAAGCTTTCTTT. The whole variable domain, remainder taken from reference TRBV14 and TRBJ1-1, is EAGVTQFPSHSVIEKGQTVTLRCDPISGHDNLYWYRRVMGKEIKFLLHFVKESKQDESGMPNNRFLAERTGGTYSTLKVQPAELEDSGVYFCASSYRDKTEAFFGQGTRLTVV.

The CDR3 loop is CASMDSFRAQAFF. The CDR3 nucleotides read TGTGCCAGCATGGACTCTTTCCGAGCCCAAGCTTTCTTT. This chain uses TRBV27 with TRBJ1-1; no clear D gene. Germline lookup yields CDR1 MNHEY and CDR2 SMNVEV (reference sequence). The CDR3 runs to 13 residues. The ends were cut back, 7 bases at V and 9 bases at J, with 18 bases in the middle.

V usage is TRBV28 and J usage is TRBJ1-5; 7 positions match TRBD1. The CDR3 runs 15 residues. Germline V gene lookup returns CDR1 MDHEN and CDR2 SYDVKM. Trimming at V came to 4 bases and at J to 0 bases, leaving 3 bases not matched to a gene. The CDR3 is CASSWGTVSNQPQHF. The CDR3 DNA is TGTGCCAGCAGTTGGGGGACAGTTAGCAATCAGCCCCAGCATTTT.

The chain carries TRBV14 and TRBJ2-7; D uncertain. This CDR3 contains 13 residues. Per the germline V gene, CDR1 is SGHDN and CDR2 is FVKESK. V lost 0 bases to trimming and J lost 7 bases, with 10 bases between them. Here the CDR3 DNA reads TGTGCCAGCAGCCAAGAACCGGGTCTGGAGCAGTACTTC. The encoded protein is CASSQEPGLEQYF. The full variable domain, its missing parts supplied by reference TRBV14 and TRBJ2-7, is EAGVTQFPSHSVIEKGQTVTLRCDPISGHDNLYWYRRVMGKEIKFLLHFVKESKQDESGMPNNRFLAERTGGTYSTLKVQPAELEDSGVYFCASSQEPGLEQYFGPGTRLTVT.

The J gene is TRBJ1-5, the V gene TRBV4-1; D might be TRBD1 (6 bases). The germline V gene has CDR1 MGHRA and CDR2 YSYEKL. The V end was cut by 1 base, the J end by 5 bases, with 18 bases between. The CDR3 contains 17 residues. CDR3 sequence: CASSQVDTAAGDQPQHF. The CDR3 DNA reads as TGCGCCAGCAGCCAAGTAGATACGGCTGCAGGGGATCAGCCCCAGCATTTT.

DNA for the CDR3: TGTGCCAGCAGCGGTGGACTAGCGGGGGAGACCCAGTACTTC. Protein product: CASSGGLAGETQYF. The chain couples TRBV9 to TRBJ2-5; 12 bases agree with TRBD2. The CDR3 totals 14 residues. Germline V gives CDR1 SGDLS, CDR2 YYNGEE. The V and J ends lost 3 bases and 5 bases, in that order; junction bases with no gene match: 2.

In the case of this clone: Mismatch with germline at one junction end may stem from a read error. The rearrangement joins TRBV7-7 to TRBJ2-3; the match to TRBD2 covers 8 bases. From germline, CDR1 is SSHAT and CDR2 FNYEAQ (reference sequence). The CDR3 extends over 14 amino acids. DNA for the CDR3: TGTGCTAGCAGCTTAGAGGCTAGCGGGGATACGCAGTATTTT. It translates to CASSLEASGDTQYF.

This chain links TRBV18 with TRBJ2-5, with D hard to call. V dropped 0 bases and J dropped 2 bases, with 7 bases sitting between them. Germline V gene data show CDR1 as KGHSH and CDR2 as LQKENI. The CDR3 covers 14 residues. CDR3 residues: CASSPPNRQETQYF. CDR3 DNA sequence: TGTGCCAGCTCACCACCGAACAGACAAGAGACCCAGTACTTC.